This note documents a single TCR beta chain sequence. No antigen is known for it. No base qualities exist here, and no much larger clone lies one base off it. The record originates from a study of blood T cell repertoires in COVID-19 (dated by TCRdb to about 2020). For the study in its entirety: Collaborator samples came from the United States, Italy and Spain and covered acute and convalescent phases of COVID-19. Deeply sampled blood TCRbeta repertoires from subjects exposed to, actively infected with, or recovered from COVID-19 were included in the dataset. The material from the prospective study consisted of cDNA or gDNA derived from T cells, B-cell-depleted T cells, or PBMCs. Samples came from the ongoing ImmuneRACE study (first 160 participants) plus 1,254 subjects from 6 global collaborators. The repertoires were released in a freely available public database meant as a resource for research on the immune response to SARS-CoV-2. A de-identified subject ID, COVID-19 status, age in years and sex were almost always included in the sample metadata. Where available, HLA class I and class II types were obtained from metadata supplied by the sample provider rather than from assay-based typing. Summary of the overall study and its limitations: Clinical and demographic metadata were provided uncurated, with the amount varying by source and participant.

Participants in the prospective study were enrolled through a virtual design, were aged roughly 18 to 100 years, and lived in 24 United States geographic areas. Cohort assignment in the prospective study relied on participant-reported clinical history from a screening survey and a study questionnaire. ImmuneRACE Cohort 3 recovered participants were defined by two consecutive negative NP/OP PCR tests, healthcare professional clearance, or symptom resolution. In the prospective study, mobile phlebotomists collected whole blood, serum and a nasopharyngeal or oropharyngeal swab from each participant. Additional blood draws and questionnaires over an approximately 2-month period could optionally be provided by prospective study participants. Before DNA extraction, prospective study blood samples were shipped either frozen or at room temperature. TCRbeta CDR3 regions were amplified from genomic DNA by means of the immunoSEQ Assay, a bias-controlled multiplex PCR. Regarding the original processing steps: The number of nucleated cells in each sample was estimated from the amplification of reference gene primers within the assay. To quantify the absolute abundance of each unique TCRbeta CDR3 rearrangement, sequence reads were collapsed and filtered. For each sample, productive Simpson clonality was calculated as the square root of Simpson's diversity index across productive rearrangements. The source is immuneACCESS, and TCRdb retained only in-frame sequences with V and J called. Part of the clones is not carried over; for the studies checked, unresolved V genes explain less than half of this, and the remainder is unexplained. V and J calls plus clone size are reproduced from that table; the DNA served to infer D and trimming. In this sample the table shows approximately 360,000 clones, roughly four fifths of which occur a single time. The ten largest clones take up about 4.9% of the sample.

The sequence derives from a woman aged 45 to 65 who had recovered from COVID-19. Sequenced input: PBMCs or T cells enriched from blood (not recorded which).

The CDR3: CASSLYQDSGNTIYF. Here is the DNA: TGTGCCAGCAGCTTGTACCAGGACTCTGGAAACACCATATATTTT. Recombination joined TRBV7-9 with TRBJ1-3; no D gene is confidently identified. The germline V gene (reference sequence) yields SEHNR for CDR1 and FQNEAQ for CDR2. The germline ends are 9 bases apart after V is trimmed by 3 bases and J by 0 bases. Including cysteine and phenylalanine, the CDR3 has 15 amino acids. Only the CDR3 portion is preserved as DNA: 45 bases, with reading frame beginning at the first base.